Below, 3 T cell receptor beta chains from the same sample are listed, as sequenced in a study of CD8+ T cells in alopecia areata. Investigators isolated RNA and reverse transcribed it into cDNA to act as the sequencing template. Here immunoSEQ multiplex PCR was the method, and the copy in TCRdb shows in-frame clones only, minus some. The table lists approximately 63,000 clones, roughly 60% of them singletons, with roughly 18% in the top ten. Source: CD8+ T cells sorted from blood, taken at week 0. The receptor source for this set is a human donor with alopecia areata.

The chain recombines TRBV5-1 with TRBJ2-7; TRBD2 aligns across 8 bases. V lost 2 bases and J lost 0; bases outside the gene matches: 4. Germline V lookup: CDR1 SGHRS, CDR2 YFSETQ. The CDR3 totals 15 residues. The DNA of the CDR3 is TGCGCCAGCAGCTTTACTAGCGGAACCTCCTACGAGCAGTACTTC. Its protein product is CASSFTSGTSYEQYF.

This chain uses TRBV29-1 with TRBJ2-1; 7 bases match TRBD2. Germline trimming cut 6 bases from V and 7 bases from J; bases unmatched to any gene: 6. Germline V lookup: CDR1 SQVTM, CDR2 ANQGSEA. CDR3 size: 12 residues. The CDR3 DNA follows: TGCAGCGTGCGGGAGCGTAGAAATGAGCAGTTCTTC. Its protein product is CSVRERRNEQFF.

This clone was observed once. The J gene is TRBJ2-3, the V gene TRBV29-1, with TRBD2 matching 12 bases. Germline trimming cut 4 bases from V and 5 bases from J; bases unmatched to any gene: 7. CDR3 size: 15 residues. Germline V gene sequence: CDR1 SQVTM, CDR2 ANQGSEA. The DNA of the CDR3 is TGCAGCGTTGTTCCCACTAGCGGGGGGTTAGATACGCAGTATTTT. It is translated as CSVVPTSGGLDTQYF.